This paragraph reports one T cell receptor (beta chain). Its specificity is unknown. Expressed TCRB transcripts got sequenced, as all isolated RNA was reverse transcribed. Naive, central memory and regulatory T cell samples came to a mean of approximately 3.57 million reads. Profiling relied on immunoSEQ multiplex PCR, and the TCRdb table lists in-frame clones only, not all of them. This table holds hundreds of thousands of clones, roughly 31% found once. This sample is part of a study of beta chain features in type 1 diabetes. Study-level background: Healthy donors resembled patients in age, gender and cell yields.

Regarding the study as a whole: Naive, central memory and regulatory TCRB repertoires appeared more similar among patients than healthy donors. Individuals with type 1 diabetes displayed fewer insertions and more deletions at VDJ junctions.

Trimming cost V 5 bases and J 5 bases, with 13 bases left between them. Germline V gene sequence: CDR1 SGHTA, CDR2 FQGNSA. The CDR3 has 13 amino acids. The sample taken for sequencing was naive CD4+ T cells from blood. This chain links TRBV7-2 with TRBJ2-7; the D is unclear. This sequence originates from a man younger than 35 in good health. CDR3 sequence: CASSASLLHEQYF. The CDR3 DNA is TGTGCCAGCAGCGCCTCCCTCCTTCACGAGCAGTACTTC. The full variable domain, completed using reference TRBV7-2 and TRBJ2-7, is GAGVSQSPSNKVTEKGKDVELRCDPISGHTALYWYRQSLGQGLEFLIYFQGNSAPDKSGLPSDRFSAERTGGSVSTLTIQRTQQEDSAVYLCASSASLLHEQYFGPGTRLTVT.